The 18 T cell receptor beta chains listed next were all sequenced from one sample in a study of cytomegalovirus exposure and HLA in healthy donors. PCR was performed using 60 Vbeta and 13 Jbeta primers. The method was immunoSEQ multiplex PCR; TCRdb's version includes in-frame clones alone and lacks a portion of them. The sample yields 130,000 or so clones, 88% seen once. The sequenced sample was PBMCs. Receptor source: a woman aged 40-49 years in good health and CMV-seronegative.

The chain combines TRBV27 with TRBJ2-7; 7 bases are a match to TRBD2. This CDR3 region has 15 residues. The V gene's germline CDR1 is MNHEY and CDR2 SMNVEV (reference sequence). V shed 2 bases and J 4 bases; nucleotides not matched to a gene: 8. The CDR3 reads CASSLKVAGSYEQYF. The CDR3 bases are TGTGCCAGCAGTTTAAAGGTAGCGGGCTCTTACGAGCAGTACTTC.

The chain joins TRBV11-2 to TRBJ2-5, with a tentative D call TRBD2 (5 bases). The CDR3 totals 13 residues. Trimming left V 5 bases short and J 3 bases short, with 10 bases between. Germline V lookup: CDR1 SGHAT, CDR2 FQNNGV. In DNA, the CDR3 is TGTGCCAGCAGCCCTAGCCGGGAAGAGACCCAGTACTTC. The encoded protein is CASSPSREETQYF. Looking up the rest from reference TRBV11-2 and TRBJ2-5 gives the full variable domain: EAGVAQSPRYKIIEKRQSVAFWCNPISGHATLYWYQQILGQGPKLLIQFQNNGVVDDSQLPKDRFSAERLKGVDSTLKIQPAKLEDSAVYLCASSPSREETQYFGPGTRLLVL.

CDR3 protein: CASSYGQGSTEAFF. DNA for the CDR3: TGTGCCAGCAGTTACGGACAGGGGAGCACTGAAGCTTTCTTT. This chain uses TRBV6-6 with TRBJ1-1; 9 bases are a match to TRBD1. This CDR3 spans 14 amino acids. Per germline, CDR1 MNHNY and CDR2 SVGAGI (reference sequence). V gave up 2 bases and J gave up 4 bases; unmatched junction bases: 2.

This chain joins TRBV7-2 and TRBJ1-5, with D uncertain. CDR1 and CDR2 (germline): SGHTA, FQGNSA. V was clipped by 5 bases and J by 2 bases, with 7 bases between them. The CDR3 is 13 amino acids. The CDR3 loop is CASSRTGNQPQHF. CDR3 DNA: TGTGCCAGCAGCAGAACGGGCAATCAGCCCCAGCATTTT. The whole variable domain, remainder taken from reference TRBV7-2 and TRBJ1-5, is GAGVSQSPSNKVTEKGKDVELRCDPISGHTALYWYRQSLGQGLEFLIYFQGNSAPDKSGLPSDRFSAERTGGSVSTLTIQRTQQEDSAVYLCASSRTGNQPQHFGDGTRLSIL.

The CDR3 region has the DNA TGTGCCAGCAGACGGACAACTGAAGACACCGGGGAGCTGTTTTTT. It codes for CASRRTTEDTGELFF. This chain joins TRBV11-3 and TRBJ2-2; maybe TRBD1 (5 bases). V lost 6 bases and J 3 bases, leaving 14 bases between the germline ends. Germline V lookup: CDR1 SGHNT, CDR2 YENEEA. The CDR3 is made up of 15 amino acids. Full variable domain (remainder filled in from reference TRBV11-3 and TRBJ2-2): EAGVVQSPRYKIIEKKQPVAFWCNPISGHNTLYWYLQNLGQGPELLIRYENEEAVDDSQLPKDRFSAERLKGVDSTLKIQPAELGDSAVYLCASRRTTEDTGELFFGEGSRLTVL.

The DNA of the CDR3 is TGCAGCGGTGGGGGGACAGGGGGTAGCGAGCAGTACTTC. This sequence encodes CSGGGTGGSEQYF. This rearrangement joins TRBV29-1 to TRBJ2-7; TRBD1 matches 11 bases. The junction had 8 bases not matched to a gene; V was cut back by 7 bases and J by 6 bases. Germline CDR1 and CDR2: SQVTM and ANQGSEA. The CDR3 spans 13 residues.

Regarding this clone: The junction shows a germline mismatch at one end, possibly a read error. The chain links TRBV7-9 to TRBJ1-1; 7 bases agree with TRBD1. Per the germline V gene, CDR1 is SEHNR and CDR2 is FQNEAQ (reference sequence). The CDR3 has 14 residues. CDR3 sequence: CSSRTGTANTEAFF. DNA of the CDR3: TGTTCCAGCAGAACCGGGACAGCGAACACTGAAGCTTTCTTT. The whole variable domain, remainder taken from reference TRBV7-9 and TRBJ1-1, is DTGVSQNPRHKITKRGQNVTFRCDPISEHNRLYWYRQTLGQGPEFLTYFQNEAQLEKSRLLSDRFSAERPKGSFSTLEIQRTEQGDSAMYLCSSRTGTANTEAFFGQGTRLTVV.

The chain carries TRBV19 and TRBJ1-1, with D uncertain. The CDR3 consists of 14 residues. V was shortened by 6 bases and J by 1 base, with 12 bases between the two germline ends. CDR1 is LNHDA, CDR2 SQIVND, per germline (reference sequence). This CDR3 is CASRVRDSNTEAFF. The CDR3 DNA sequence: TGTGCCAGTAGAGTGAGGGATTCGAACACTGAAGCTTTCTTT.

The chain employs TRBV7-9 and TRBJ2-1; TRBD2 might be the D (6 bases). The CDR3 has 17 residues. Per germline, CDR1 SEHNR and CDR2 FQNEAQ (reference sequence). The V end was cut by 4 bases, the J end by 8 bases, with 24 bases between. CDR3 loop: CASSSSLLGGIPHEQFF. In DNA form, the CDR3 reads TGTGCCAGCAGCTCATCACTCCTGGGGGGAATTCCCCATGAGCAGTTCTTC.

V and J are TRBV27 and TRBJ2-5; D is perhaps TRBD1 (5 bases). Germline CDR1 and CDR2: MNHEY and SMNVEV (reference sequence). The CDR3 loop spans 13 amino acids. V was pared by 3 bases and J by 5 bases, with 10 bases between. This CDR3 reads CASSFMGQETQYF. CDR3 coding DNA: TGTGCCAGCAGTTTTATGGGGCAGGAGACCCAGTACTTC.

The chain employs TRBV5-1 and TRBJ1-3; D not certain. V gave up 3 bases and J gave up 0 bases, with 10 bases separating them. The germline V gene has CDR1 SGHRS and CDR2 YFSETQ. The CDR3 has 15 residues. For the CDR3, the DNA is TGCGCCAGCAGCTCGTCGGGAAGCTCTGGAAACACCATATATTTT. Its protein product is CASSSSGSSGNTIYF.

CDR3 sequence: CATAHPGQGNEQYF. The DNA for the CDR3 is TGTGCCACCGCACACCCAGGACAGGGAAACGAGCAGTACTTC. The chain uses TRBV27 and TRBJ2-7; 8 bases align to TRBD1. V was pared by 10 bases and J by 5 bases, with 13 bases of the junction left unmatched. Germline loops: CDR1 MNHEY, CDR2 SMNVEV (reference sequence). The CDR3 has 14 residues.

The chain is built from TRBV5-5 and TRBJ1-3; 9 bases line up with TRBD1. V shed 5 bases and J 0 bases; nucleotides not matched to a gene: 12. Germline V gene lookup returns CDR1 SGHKS and CDR2 YYEKEE (reference sequence). The CDR3 runs 18 residues. This CDR3 is CASRSRDRETVSGNTIYF. In DNA, the CDR3 is TGTGCCAGCAGGAGCCGGGACAGGGAGACCGTCTCTGGAAACACCATATATTTT. The variable domain in full, with the rest retrieved from reference TRBV5-5 and TRBJ1-3, is DAGVTQSPTHLIKTRGQQVTLRCSPISGHKSVSWYQQVLGQGPQFIFQYYEKEERGRGNFPDRFSARQFPNYSSELNVNALLLGDSALYLCASRSRDRETVSGNTIYFGEGSWLTVV.

In this sample, this clone turned up a few times. The chain uses TRBV2 and TRBJ1-5; D gene unclear. The CDR3 is made up of 14 amino acids. The ends were cut back, 1 base at V and 2 bases at J, with 6 bases in the middle. Germline assignment: CDR1 SNHLY and CDR2 FYNNEI. The CDR3 DNA is TGTGCCAGCAGTGAAGGCCGGGGCAATCAGCCCCAGCATTTT. It encodes CASSEGRGNQPQHF.

This clone was detected once. The rearrangement links TRBV5-1 to TRBJ1-1; 7 bases fit TRBD1. Germline-derived CDR1 and CDR2 are SGHRS and YFSETQ. V lost 4 bases to trimming and J lost 0 bases; unmatched junction nucleotides: 3. This CDR3 spans 14 amino acids. CDR3: CASSPGQMNTEAFF. CDR3 nucleotides: TGCGCCAGCAGCCCGGGACAGATGAACACTGAAGCTTTCTTT.

The V and J genes are TRBV2 and TRBJ1-3, with 7 bases lining up with TRBD1. With 6 bases clipped from V and 0 bases from J, the junction kept 8 bases outside the gene matches. The V gene's germline CDR1 is SNHLY and CDR2 FYNNEI. The CDR3 extends over 16 amino acids. The CDR3 loop is CASRREGASSGNTIYF. For the CDR3, the DNA is TGTGCCAGCAGGAGAGAGGGGGCCAGCTCTGGAAACACCATATATTTT.

The chain employs TRBV9 and TRBJ2-5, with D perhaps TRBD2 (6 bases). Germline CDR1 and CDR2: SGDLS and YYNGEE. The length of the CDR3 is 14 residues. V gave up 2 bases and J gave up 5 bases, with 13 bases separating them. This chain's CDR3 is CASSVHAGLETQYF. For the CDR3, the DNA is TGTGCCAGCAGCGTTCATGCGGGATTGGAGACCCAGTACTTC. Drawing the rest from reference TRBV9 and TRBJ2-5, the complete variable domain is DSGVTQTPKHLITATGQRVTLRCSPRSGDLSVYWYQQSLDQGLQFLIQYYNGEERAKGNILERFSAQQFPDLHSELNLSSLELGDSALYFCASSVHAGLETQYFGPGTRLLVL.

The V and J genes are TRBV9 and TRBJ2-4; TRBD2 is a possible D gene (5 bases). The V end lost 0 bases, the J end lost 3 bases, and 7 bases lay between the germline ends. The CDR3 contains 14 residues. Germline lookup yields CDR1 SGDLS and CDR2 YYNGEE. The CDR3 sequence is CASSVGTYKNIQYF. The CDR3 DNA reads TGTGCCAGCAGCGTAGGGACTTACAAAAACATTCAGTACTTC.